Shown below are 21 T cell receptor beta chains from a single sample sequenced in a study of technical replicates of blood from a handful of donors. Clones were read by immunoSEQ multiplex PCR, and TCRdb kept only the in-frame ones, dropping some. In the table there are some 50,000 clones, 85% to 95% of which are singletons. Sequencing was done on a sample of T cells isolated from PBMCs. These receptors originate from a human donor in good health.

The rearrangement links TRBV11-2 to TRBJ1-3; 7 bases fit TRBD1. Unmatched junction bases numbered 12, after V lost 8 bases and J lost 8 bases. The CDR3 length is 14 residues. Germline lookup yields CDR1 SGHAT and CDR2 FQNNGV. CDR3 sequence: CASLRGGSRDTIYF. CDR3 nucleotides: TGTGCCAGCCTCCGAGGGGGCAGCAGAGACACCATATATTTT.

The chain carries TRBV5-1 and TRBJ2-5; tentatively, D is TRBD2 (5 bases). The germline gives CDR1 SGHRS, CDR2 YFSETQ. The length of the CDR3 is 13 residues. V lost 4 bases to trimming and J lost 4 bases, with 11 bases between them. CDR3 sequence reads: CASSPPGRETQYF. The CDR3, as DNA: TGCGCCAGCAGCCCCCCGGGGAGAGAGACCCAGTACTTC.

This clone has a single count. The J gene is TRBJ1-2, the V gene TRBV11-3, with 9 bases matching TRBD1. The CDR3 sequence is 17 residues long. Trimming removed 6 bases from V and 3 bases from J; junction bases left unmatched: 14. Germline CDR1 reads SGHNT; CDR2 reads YENEEA. This chain's CDR3 is CASRRHRGRDQDYGYTF. The CDR3 DNA reads TGTGCCAGCAGGAGACACAGGGGGCGTGATCAGGACTATGGCTACACCTTC.

This chain joins TRBV13 and TRBJ1-1; 7 nucleotides agree with TRBD1. The J segment lost 0 bases and the V segment lost 5 bases, leaving 3 bases of the junction unmatched. There are 14 residues in the CDR3. Germline values: CDR1 PRHDT, CDR2 FYEKMQ (reference sequence). CDR3 residues: CASSHGTVNTEAFF. CDR3 sequence (DNA): TGTGCCAGCAGCCACGGGACAGTGAACACTGAAGCTTTCTTT.

This clone is a singleton in its sample. The gene calls are TRBV15 and TRBJ2-2; TRBD1 matches at 10 bases. The trim removed 1 base at V and 7 bases at J, leaving 6 bases unmatched. CDR3 size: 16 residues. CDR1 and CDR2 from the germline V gene are LNHNV and YYDKDF (reference sequence). The CDR3 region is CATSRARQGADGELFF. CDR3 DNA sequence: TGTGCCACCAGCAGAGCCCGACAGGGGGCTGACGGGGAGCTGTTTTTT.

The chain carries TRBV13 and TRBJ2-1, with D perhaps matching TRBD2 (6 bases). Trimming left V 5 bases short and J 9 bases short, with 29 bases between. The germline gives CDR1 PRHDT, CDR2 FYEKMQ (reference sequence). The CDR3 consists of 18 residues. The CDR3 nucleotides read TGTGCCAGCAGCCCGGGGACTCTACTCGGGGGACGGGGGAGTGAGCAGTTCTTC. Protein: CASSPGTLLGGRGSEQFF.

This chain joins TRBV6-5 and TRBJ2-7; 8 bases match TRBD1. The CDR3 totals 15 residues. Germline V gene lookup returns CDR1 MNHEY and CDR2 SVGAGI. V shed 5 bases and J 1 base; nucleotides not matched to a gene: 7. The CDR3 DNA reads as TGTGCCAGCAGTGTTTTAGACAGGGGATCCTACGAGCAGTACTTC. Its translation: CASSVLDRGSYEQYF.

A few counts support this clone. V usage is TRBV11-3 and J usage is TRBJ2-3; 8 bases are shared with TRBD1. The CDR3 totals 15 residues. J was trimmed by 2 bases and V by 3 bases; bases with no gene match: 4. Germline V gene sequence: CDR1 SGHNT, CDR2 YENEEA. The CDR3 region is CASSFRDRTTDTQYF. CDR3 DNA: TGTGCCAGCAGCTTCCGGGACAGGACCACAGATACGCAGTATTTT.

This chain links TRBV5-4 with TRBJ2-1, with no clear D. The CDR3 loop spans 15 amino acids. CDR1 is SGHNT, CDR2 YYREEE, per germline (reference sequence). Trimming removed 5 bases from V and 5 bases from J, with 17 bases in between. CDR3 sequence reads: CASRVAFSVDNEQFF. CDR3 coding DNA: TGTGCCAGCAGGGTCGCGTTTTCGGTAGACAATGAGCAGTTCTTC.

This clone was detected once. CDR3 sequence (DNA): TGCGCCAGCAGCTTTTCGGAGACCCAGTACTTC. This sequence encodes CASSFSETQYF. The V call is TRBV5-1, the J call TRBJ2-5; D gene ambiguous. The CDR3 has 11 residues. V gave up 2 bases and J gave up 5 bases, with 4 bases separating them. Germline V lookup: CDR1 SGHRS, CDR2 YFSETQ.

The chain couples TRBV9 to TRBJ2-1, with 7 bases fitting TRBD2. This CDR3 is 14 amino acids long. J gave up 1 base and V 6 bases, and 4 bases lay outside the gene matches. Germline V gives CDR1 SGDLS, CDR2 YYNGEE. This CDR3 is CASTGGLSYNEQFF. CDR3 nucleotide sequence: TGTGCCAGCACCGGGGGGTTATCCTACAATGAGCAGTTCTTC.

The CDR3 region is CASSFGIYRESEQYF. CDR3 in DNA: TGTGCCAGCAGCTTCGGTATCTACAGGGAGTCCGAGCAGTACTTC. The chain links TRBV11-3 to TRBJ2-7, with D maybe TRBD1 (6 bases). Trimming cost V 3 bases and J 6 bases, with 18 bases left between them. CDR1 and CDR2 (germline): SGHNT, YENEEA. There are 15 residues in the CDR3.

The chain has TRBV6-5 and TRBJ1-1, with a possible D match to TRBD1 (6 bases). Trimming removed 3 bases from V and 6 bases from J, with 17 bases in between. Germline CDR1 and CDR2: MNHEY and SVGAGI. The CDR3 totals 15 residues. The CDR3 here is CASSYTIRTAPEAFF. The CDR3 DNA sequence: TGTGCCAGCAGTTATACGATTCGGACAGCCCCTGAAGCTTTCTTT.

The chain is built from TRBV14 and TRBJ2-7; weak D call: TRBD1 (5 bases). The CDR3 spans 17 residues. V was cut by 6 bases and J by 0 bases, with 21 bases left in between. Germline assignment: CDR1 SGHDN and CDR2 FVKESK. As DNA, the CDR3 is TGTGCCAGCAGTCCCGCGGCAGGGCATCAGGGCTCCTACGAGCAGTACTTC. Its translation: CASSPAAGHQGSYEQYF.

The rearrangement links TRBV20-1 to TRBJ2-1; D remains unclear. V lost 5 bases to trimming and J lost 9 bases, with 11 bases between them. There are 11 residues in the CDR3. CDR1 DFQATT and CDR2 SNEGSKA come from the germline V gene (reference sequence). CDR3 coding DNA: TGCAGTGCTGCACGGGTCGCTGAGCAGTTCTTC. This encodes CSAARVAEQFF.

The chain has TRBV6-6 and TRBJ1-5, with no clear D. The CDR3 length is 15 residues. The V gene's germline CDR1 is MNHNY and CDR2 SVGAGI (reference sequence). V was clipped by 2 bases and J by 0 bases, with 8 bases between them. The CDR3 loop is CASSYGRYSNQPQHF. The CDR3 DNA follows: TGTGCCAGCAGTTACGGCAGGTATAGCAATCAGCCCCAGCATTTT.

This chain connects TRBV15 to TRBJ2-2; 9 bases match TRBD1. This CDR3 spans 16 amino acids. Germline CDR1 is LNHNV and CDR2 is YYDKDF (reference sequence). Losses at the gene ends were 3 bases for V and 5 bases for J; bases not matched to a gene: 7. CDR3 in amino acids: CATSSYTGGRTGELFF. The CDR3 DNA reads as TGTGCCACCAGCAGTTATACAGGGGGCAGGACCGGGGAGCTGTTTTTT.

The chain uses TRBV7-9 and TRBJ1-2; weak D call: TRBD1 (5 bases). Germline assignment: CDR1 SEHNR and CDR2 FQNEAQ (reference sequence). V was trimmed by 5 bases and J by 6 bases, leaving 13 bases between them. The CDR3 extends over 13 amino acids. The chain's CDR3 is CASSPQGIDGYTF. DNA of the CDR3: TGTGCCAGCAGCCCTCAGGGTATAGATGGCTACACCTTC.

This clone was recorded only once. V gene TRBV6-5 combines with J gene TRBJ1-2; the match to TRBD1 covers 8 bases. J gave up 4 bases and V 4 bases, and 2 bases lay outside the gene matches. This CDR3 region has 13 residues. Per germline, CDR1 MNHEY and CDR2 SVGAGI. CDR3 DNA: TGTGCCAGCAGTTCGGGACAGGCCTATGGCTACACCTTC. Its translation is CASSSGQAYGYTF.

V usage is TRBV5-1 and J usage is TRBJ2-7; 7 nucleotides match TRBD2. This CDR3 region has 14 residues. The V gene end was trimmed by 4 bases and the J gene end by 0 bases; junction bases not matched to a gene: 4. Germline CDR1 and CDR2: SGHRS and YFSETQ. CDR3 nucleotides: TGCGCCAGCAGCCCCTTAGCGGGCTCCTACGAGCAGTACTTC. It specifies CASSPLAGSYEQYF.

The V gene is TRBV29-1, the J gene TRBJ1-4; 7 positions match TRBD1. The CDR3 is 13 amino acids. Germline V CDR1 and CDR2: SQVTM, ANQGSEA. Trimming removed 6 bases from V and 3 bases from J; junction bases left unmatched: 4. CDR3 nucleotide sequence: TGCAGCGTAATGGGGACAGCTAATGAAAAACTGTTTTTT. It specifies CSVMGTANEKLFF.